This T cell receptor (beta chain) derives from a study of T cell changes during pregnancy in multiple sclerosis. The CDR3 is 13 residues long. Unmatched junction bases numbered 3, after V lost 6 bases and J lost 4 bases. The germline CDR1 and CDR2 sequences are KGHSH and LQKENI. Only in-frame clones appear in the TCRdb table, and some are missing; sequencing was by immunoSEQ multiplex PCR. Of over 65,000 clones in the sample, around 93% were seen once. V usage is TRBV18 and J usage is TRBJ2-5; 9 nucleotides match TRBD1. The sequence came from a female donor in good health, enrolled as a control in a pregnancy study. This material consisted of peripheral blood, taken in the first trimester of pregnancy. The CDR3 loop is CASSQDRGETQYF. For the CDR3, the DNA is TGTGCCAGCTCGCAGGACAGGGGAGAGACCCAGTACTTC.